This TCR beta chain was retrieved from a study of PD-L1 blockade in urothelial cancer. Study details: The researchers analyzed blood 3 weeks (second dose) and 6 weeks after treatment start. The median number of T cells present in blood samples was 140,000 to 150,000. Study-wide results and caveats: The study found that durable-benefit patients expanded tumor-associated blood clones more at 3 weeks.

What went into each PCR as a spike was synthetic TCR analog templates. Profiling relied on immunoSEQ multiplex PCR, and the TCRdb table lists in-frame clones only, not all of them. The data contain some 100,000 clones, approximately 90% of them singletons. Regarding this clone: Its antigen remains unknown.

J lost 3 bases, V lost 5 bases, and 3 bases had no gene match. Germline loops: CDR1 SGHKS, CDR2 YYEKEE (reference sequence). This CDR3 region has 15 residues. The origin of this receptor is a woman of 80 years or more with urothelial cancer. This chain connects TRBV5-5 to TRBJ1-4, with TRBD1 matching 11 bases. The sequencing used PBMCs, collected around atezolizumab (anti-PD-L1) treatment. The CDR3 region has the DNA TGTGCCAGCAGAGGACAGGGGGCTGCTAATGAAAAACTGTTTTTT. Amino acid sequence: CASRGQGAANEKLFF. Together with reference TRBV5-5 and TRBJ1-4, the CDR3 gives the full variable domain: DAGVTQSPTHLIKTRGQQVTLRCSPISGHKSVSWYQQVLGQGPQFIFQYYEKEERGRGNFPDRFSARQFPNYSSELNVNALLLGDSALYLCASRGQGAANEKLFFGSGTQLSVL.